This note documents a single T cell receptor (beta chain) sequence. The antigen is unknown. Germline and junction disagree at one end, which may indicate a read error. Method: immunoSEQ multiplex PCR; TCRdb's copy keeps in-frame clones and lacks some. The table has roughly 130,000 clones, approximately 90% seen once. The sample comes from a study of T cell responses to AZD1222 COVID-19 vaccine. Study-wide findings and caveats: A reported finding is that nearly half of spike-specific TCRs target unmutated variant regions. The sample set comprised mostly white British donors with more females, and clonal diversity was possibly underestimated. No day 14 peak samples; only post-peak repertoires were characterized.

This CDR3 spans 14 amino acids. The V gene's germline CDR1 is MNHEY and CDR2 SVGAGI. The source was peripheral blood, collected on day 0 of AZD1222 vaccination. The source of this sequence is an adult in good health. The chain employs TRBV6-5 and TRBJ1-2, with no clear D. The CDR3 protein is CASSYLGRNYGYTF. DNA for the CDR3: TGTGCCAGCAGCTACTTAGGGAGAAACTATGGCTACACCTTC.